The clone carrying this T cell receptor beta chain was seen once. These data belong to a study of OX40 agonist ivuxolimab in advanced cancers. Germline V gene sequence: CDR1 SEHNR, CDR2 FQNEAQ (reference sequence). V was clipped by 5 bases and J by 0 bases, with 14 bases between them. The CDR3 runs to 16 residues. Profiling relied on immunoSEQ multiplex PCR, and the TCRdb table lists in-frame clones only, not all of them. The repertoire includes 100,000 to 130,000 clones, around 93% of them detected once, and under 0.85% sits in the top ten. J is TRBJ1-3 and V is TRBV7-9; no firm D call. This specimen consisted of CD4+ or CD8+ T cells sorted from blood, obtained in a trial of the OX40 agonist ivuxolimab. The clonotype was recovered from an adult with an advanced solid tumor such as melanoma, head and neck, liver or kidney cancer. The CDR3 sequence is CASSPRGKSSGNTIYF. For the CDR3, the DNA is TGTGCCAGCAGCCCCCGTGGGAAGTCCTCTGGAAACACCATATATTTT.